Shown below are 31 T cell receptor beta chains from a single sample sequenced in a study of blood T cell repertoires in COVID-19. Clones were sequenced by immunoSEQ multiplex PCR, and TCRdb holds only the in-frame ones, with some missing. The top ten clones hold around 4% of a sample with approximately 300,000 clones, just under 85% of them seen once. The specimen was peripheral blood. These receptors came from a woman aged 50 to 60 with active or convalescent COVID-19.

The chain has TRBV2 and TRBJ2-3; D might be TRBD2 (6 bases). The germline V gene encodes CDR1 SNHLY and CDR2 FYNNEI. The CDR3 runs 15 residues. V was clipped by 3 bases and J by 0 bases, with 10 bases between them. CDR3 sequence reads: CASSDGAGSTDTQYF. CDR3 sequence (DNA): TGTGCCAGCAGTGATGGGGCGGGGAGCACAGATACGCAGTATTTT.

V usage is TRBV19 and J usage is TRBJ2-3, with 9 bases that match TRBD2. V trimming: 10 bases; J trimming: 6 bases; junction bases outside the gene matches: 8. This CDR3 is built from 13 residues. Germline V gives CDR1 LNHDA, CDR2 SQIVND (reference sequence). The CDR3 region is CATKGLASDTQYF. CDR3 coding DNA: TGTGCCACCAAGGGACTAGCAAGCGATACGCAGTATTTT.

This chain joins TRBV19 and TRBJ1-2; 8 nucleotides agree with TRBD1. Trimming at V came to 3 bases and at J to 6 bases, leaving 6 bases not matched to a gene. This CDR3 has 14 residues. Looked up from germline, CDR1 is LNHDA and CDR2 is SQIVND (reference sequence). The CDR3 DNA sequence: TGTGCCAGTAGTATCGGCGGCAGGGGGCATGGCTACACCTTC. Translation: CASSIGGRGHGYTF.

This chain connects TRBV7-9 to TRBJ1-1; tentatively, D is TRBD1 (5 bases). This CDR3 region has 16 residues. CDR1 and CDR2 from the germline V gene are SEHNR and FQNEAQ (reference sequence). Trimming took 1 base from V and 0 from J, leaving 12 bases between them. CDR3 nucleotides: TGTGCCAGCAGCTTAGGGTCTCCAGGGCTGAACACTGAAGCTTTCTTT. Amino acid sequence: CASSLGSPGLNTEAFF.

The chain is built from TRBV6-1 and TRBJ1-1, with D perhaps TRBD1 (5 bases). Germline CDR1 reads MNHNS; CDR2 reads SASEGT. The CDR3 totals 17 residues. Trimming shortened V by 4 bases and J by 1 base, and 19 bases separated the two germline ends. The CDR3 coding sequence is TGTGCCAGCAGTGCCTTAAGGGGAAAGGCAGGGAACACTGAAGCTTTCTTT. Translation: CASSALRGKAGNTEAFF.

The chain uses TRBV6-5 and TRBJ1-6; 8 bases agree with TRBD1. This CDR3 has 14 residues. The germline V gene encodes CDR1 MNHEY and CDR2 SVGAGI. With 5 bases clipped from V and 9 bases from J, the junction kept 6 bases outside the gene matches. CDR3 coding DNA: TGTGCCAGCAGTAAGGACAGGGCCGGTTCACCCCTCCACTTT. Protein product: CASSKDRAGSPLHF.

Here the CDR3 reads CASVRLAVTDTQYF. CDR3 nucleotide sequence: TGTGCCAGCGTTCGACTAGCGGTGACAGATACGCAGTATTTT. The rearrangement joins TRBV2 to TRBJ2-3, with TRBD2 identical over 9 bases. V lost 8 bases to trimming and J lost 3 bases; unmatched junction nucleotides: 6. CDR3 size: 14 residues. Germline V gene lookup returns CDR1 SNHLY and CDR2 FYNNEI.

This clone was seen a handful of times. V usage is TRBV2 and J usage is TRBJ2-7; 8 bases map to TRBD1. The CDR3 has 15 residues. The germline V gene encodes CDR1 SNHLY and CDR2 FYNNEI. V lost 5 bases and J lost 1; bases outside the gene matches: 7. CDR3: CASSPDRAGSYEQYF. For the CDR3, the DNA is TGTGCCAGCAGTCCGGACAGGGCGGGATCCTACGAGCAGTACTTC.

This chain links TRBV27 with TRBJ2-2; 13 bases align to TRBD2. The CDR3 consists of 18 residues. The trim removed 4 bases at V and 3 bases at J, leaving 8 bases unmatched. Per the germline V gene, CDR1 is MNHEY and CDR2 is SMNVEV (reference sequence). CDR3 coding DNA: TGTGCCAGCAGTTCCCTGGGACTAGCGGGATTGGACACCGGGGAGCTGTTTTTT. This translates into CASSSLGLAGLDTGELFF.

The gene calls are TRBV5-1 and TRBJ2-7, with D uncertain. Germline CDR1 reads SGHRS; CDR2 reads YFSETQ. V was clipped by 0 bases and J by 7 bases, with 11 bases between them. CDR3 size: 13 residues. The CDR3 reads CASSLGYLGEQYF. CDR3 nucleotide sequence: TGCGCCAGCAGCTTGGGGTATCTCGGGGAGCAGTACTTC.

This clone has only a few counts. The genes are TRBV7-2 and TRBJ1-5, with 7 bases aligning to TRBD1. The CDR3 loop spans 15 amino acids. J gave up 4 bases and V 2 bases, and 5 bases lay outside the gene matches. The germline gives CDR1 SGHTA, CDR2 FQGNSA. For the CDR3, the DNA is TGTGCCAGCAGCTTACCGACAGGGATTAATCAGCCCCAGCATTTT. As protein: CASSLPTGINQPQHF.

The table lists this clone with a few counts. This chain links TRBV28 with TRBJ2-7, with 10 bases that match TRBD1. The germline V gene encodes CDR1 MDHEN and CDR2 SYDVKM. Losses at the gene ends were 5 bases for V and 3 bases for J; bases not matched to a gene: 16. The CDR3 runs 18 residues. DNA of the CDR3: TGTGCCAGCAGTCTCCCTCCGGGACAGGGGACCCTTAGCTACGAGCAGTACTTC. As protein: CASSLPPGQGTLSYEQYF.

The chain carries TRBV5-1 and TRBJ2-7, with 12 bases aligning to TRBD2. Germline CDR1 is SGHRS and CDR2 is YFSETQ. The CDR3 loop spans 15 amino acids. Losses at the gene ends were 2 bases for V and 3 bases for J; bases not matched to a gene: 3. The CDR3: CASSFGLAGLYEQYF. For the CDR3, the DNA is TGCGCCAGCAGCTTTGGACTAGCGGGGCTCTACGAGCAGTACTTC.

The chain couples TRBV6-6 to TRBJ2-7, with 10 nucleotides matching TRBD2. The CDR3 contains 15 residues. Germline V gene data show CDR1 as MNHNY and CDR2 as SVGAGI (reference sequence). With V trimmed by 4 bases and J by 7 bases, 10 bases remained unmatched. CDR3 bases: TGTGCCAGCAGTTCCATAGCGGGAGGCCCCGGGGAGCAGTACTTC. This sequence encodes CASSSIAGGPGEQYF.

The chain combines TRBV18 with TRBJ1-6; tentatively, D is TRBD1 (6 bases). With 6 bases removed from V and 5 bases from J, the gap between germline ends came to 14 bases. CDR3 length equals 15 residues. In germline, CDR1 is KGHSH, CDR2 LQKENI. DNA of the CDR3: TGTGCCAGCTCCCCCCTGGGGGCAGATAATTCACCCCTCCACTTT. Translating gives CASSPLGADNSPLHF. Complete variable domain (other parts from reference TRBV18 and TRBJ1-6): NAGVMQNPRHLVRRRGQEARLRCSPMKGHSHVYWYRQLPEEGLKFMVYLQKENIIDESGMPKERFSAEFPKEGPSILRIQQVVRGDSAAYFCASSPLGADNSPLHFGNGTRLTVT.

This clone was recorded only once. V usage is TRBV7-3 and J usage is TRBJ1-6, with D unresolved. Germline V lookup: CDR1 SGHTA, CDR2 FQGTGA. The CDR3 loop spans 15 amino acids. V shed 5 bases and J shed 0 bases, with 8 bases lying between them. The DNA of the CDR3 is TGTGCCAGCAGCGTCTCAGGCTCCTATAATTCACCCCTCCACTTT. Its translation is CASSVSGSYNSPLHF.

This clone was seen once. V is TRBV5-1 and J is TRBJ2-3, with a weak D call TRBD1 (5 bases). V lost 1 base, J lost 2 bases, and 11 bases lay in between. Germline lookup yields CDR1 SGHRS and CDR2 YFSETQ. This CDR3 comprises 15 residues. The CDR3 sequence is CASSLSGHPTDTQYF. The CDR3 bases are TGCGCCAGCAGCTTGTCTGGACACCCCACAGATACGCAGTATTTT.

This clone came up many times. V and J are TRBV3-1 (or the pseudogene TRBV3-2) and TRBJ2-7; D is unresolved. The germline V and J ends were trimmed by 1 base and 0 bases, with 10 bases remaining between them. Per germline, CDR1 LGHDT and CDR2 YNNKEL (reference sequence). The CDR3 length is 15 residues. CDR3 region: CASSQGLRTSYEQYF. In nucleotides, the CDR3 is TGTGCCAGCAGCCAAGGGTTGAGAACCTCCTACGAGCAGTACTTC.

V gene TRBV7-9 combines with J gene TRBJ1-2, with D unresolved. V was cut by 7 bases and J by 7 bases, with 13 bases left in between. The germline V gene has CDR1 SEHNR and CDR2 FQNEAQ (reference sequence). This CDR3 comprises 12 residues. CDR3 sequence (DNA): TGTGCCAGCATCCCCGACCGGGGTGGCTACACCTTC. It yields the protein CASIPDRGGYTF. Drawing the rest from reference TRBV7-9 and TRBJ1-2, the complete variable domain is DTGVSQNPRHKITKRGQNVTFRCDPISEHNRLYWYRQTLGQGPEFLTYFQNEAQLEKSRLLSDRFSAERPKGSFSTLEIQRTEQGDSAMYLCASIPDRGGYTFGSGTRLTVV.

This chain links TRBV7-8 with TRBJ2-2; weak D call: TRBD1 (6 bases). V was clipped by 5 bases and J by 0 bases, with 16 bases between them. CDR1 SGHVS and CDR2 FQNEAQ come from the germline V gene. This CDR3 region has 17 residues. CDR3 DNA sequence: TGTGCCAGCAGCAGCGGATGGACAGCAGCGAACACCGGGGAGCTGTTTTTT. It yields the protein CASSSGWTAANTGELFF.

This sequence joins TRBV12-5 and TRBJ2-3, with 10 bases that match TRBD2. The CDR3 is 17 amino acids. Germline CDR1 LGHNT, CDR2 FRNRAP. The junction had 9 bases not matched to a gene; V was cut back by 2 bases and J by 4 bases. CDR3 sequence reads: CASGLILAGAGADTQYF. The CDR3 nucleotides are TGTGCTAGTGGTTTGATCCTAGCGGGAGCGGGGGCAGATACGCAGTATTTT.

This chain connects TRBV4-1 to TRBJ2-3; TRBD1 might be the D (6 bases). V was pared by 3 bases and J by 9 bases, with 19 bases between. The germline V gene has CDR1 MGHRA and CDR2 YSYEKL. This CDR3 is built from 15 residues. CDR3 nucleotides: TGCGCCAGCAGCCAGTACAGGGACGGAGGAACGACGCAGTATTTT. It yields the protein CASSQYRDGGTTQYF.

The V call is TRBV9, the J call TRBJ2-7; 7 bases map to TRBD1. Germline V gene lookup returns CDR1 SGDLS and CDR2 YYNGEE. V lost 5 bases and J lost 5; bases outside the gene matches: 7. CDR3 length equals 13 residues. As DNA, the CDR3 is TGTGCCAGCAGAAAAGGGACAGAGGACGAGCAGTACTTC. Translating it yields CASRKGTEDEQYF.

The chain links TRBV10-3 to TRBJ2-3, with 8 bases lining up with TRBD2. Germline V gene sequence: CDR1 ENHRY, CDR2 SYGVKD. J lost 1 base, V lost 6 bases, and 9 bases had no gene match. This CDR3 is 16 amino acids long. This CDR3 is CAISLGTRGGTDTQYF. CDR3 coding DNA: TGTGCCATCAGCCTCGGGACTAGGGGTGGCACAGATACGCAGTATTTT.

This chain links TRBV27 with TRBJ1-6; TRBD1 matches 8 bases. V dropped 2 bases and J dropped 8; count of bases not matched to a gene: 8. CDR1 MNHEY and CDR2 SMNVEV come from the germline V gene (reference sequence). The CDR3 extends over 16 amino acids. The CDR3 loop reads CASSLLPQGADSPLHF. The CDR3 DNA reads as TGTGCCAGCAGTTTACTTCCCCAGGGGGCTGATTCACCCCTCCACTTT.

The V gene is TRBV3-1 (or the pseudogene TRBV3-2), the J gene TRBJ2-1, with D maybe TRBD1 (5 bases). V lost 3 bases to trimming and J lost 6 bases, with 12 bases between them. This CDR3 spans 14 amino acids. Germline V gene sequence: CDR1 LGHDT, CDR2 YNNKEL (reference sequence). The CDR3: CASSHNRQGNEQFF. The CDR3 bases are TGTGCCAGCAGCCATAACCGCCAGGGCAATGAGCAGTTCTTC.

The chain is built from TRBV7-2 and TRBJ2-1, with 11 bases lining up with TRBD2. Germline lookup yields CDR1 SGHTA and CDR2 FQGNSA. J gave up 5 bases and V 2 bases, and 2 bases lay outside the gene matches. The CDR3 runs to 15 residues. CDR3 nucleotides: TGTGCCAGCAGCTTAAGACTAGCGGGGCACAATGAGCAGTTCTTC. It specifies CASSLRLAGHNEQFF.

V is TRBV11-3 and J is TRBJ2-1; D perhaps matches TRBD2 (5 bases). V lost 4 bases to trimming and J lost 7 bases, with 17 bases between them. The CDR3 is made up of 15 amino acids. Germline V gives CDR1 SGHNT, CDR2 YENEEA. The CDR3 here is CASSSQWGVRNEQFF. For the CDR3, the DNA is TGTGCCAGCAGCTCCCAATGGGGAGTTAGGAATGAGCAGTTCTTC.

The genes are TRBV24-1 and TRBJ2-1, with 7 bases lining up with TRBD1. Trimming at V came to 2 bases and at J to 0 bases, leaving 12 bases not matched to a gene. The CDR3 loop spans 19 amino acids. Germline values: CDR1 KGHDR, CDR2 SFDVKD. CDR3 residues: CATSDSPLRRTGSYNEQFF. CDR3 nucleotide sequence: TGTGCCACCAGTGATTCGCCGCTCCGAAGGACAGGCTCCTACAATGAGCAGTTCTTC.

The chain uses TRBV7-9 and TRBJ2-3; 9 bases line up with TRBD2. The CDR3 spans 17 residues. V was pared by 2 bases and J by 5 bases, with 11 bases of the junction left unmatched. The V gene's germline CDR1 is SEHNR and CDR2 FQNEAQ (reference sequence). The CDR3 loop reads CASSLRIAGVWGDTQYF. CDR3 nucleotides: TGTGCCAGCAGCTTACGGATAGCGGGAGTATGGGGAGATACGCAGTATTTT. Based on the CDR3 plus reference TRBV7-9 and TRBJ2-3, the full variable domain is DTGVSQNPRHKITKRGQNVTFRCDPISEHNRLYWYRQTLGQGPEFLTYFQNEAQLEKSRLLSDRFSAERPKGSFSTLEIQRTEQGDSAMYLCASSLRIAGVWGDTQYFGPGTRLTVL.

With regard to this clone: The same CDR3 arises from other DNA sequences in this sample as well. CDR3 sequence (DNA): TGCAGTGCTAGTGGACAGTTTGAGCAGTACTTC. It encodes CSASGQFEQYF. The rearrangement joins TRBV20-1 to TRBJ2-7; tentative D call: TRBD1 (6 bases). The CDR3 runs 11 residues. V gave up 3 bases and J gave up 7 bases, with 10 bases separating them. Germline CDR1 is DFQATT and CDR2 is SNEGSKA (reference sequence).